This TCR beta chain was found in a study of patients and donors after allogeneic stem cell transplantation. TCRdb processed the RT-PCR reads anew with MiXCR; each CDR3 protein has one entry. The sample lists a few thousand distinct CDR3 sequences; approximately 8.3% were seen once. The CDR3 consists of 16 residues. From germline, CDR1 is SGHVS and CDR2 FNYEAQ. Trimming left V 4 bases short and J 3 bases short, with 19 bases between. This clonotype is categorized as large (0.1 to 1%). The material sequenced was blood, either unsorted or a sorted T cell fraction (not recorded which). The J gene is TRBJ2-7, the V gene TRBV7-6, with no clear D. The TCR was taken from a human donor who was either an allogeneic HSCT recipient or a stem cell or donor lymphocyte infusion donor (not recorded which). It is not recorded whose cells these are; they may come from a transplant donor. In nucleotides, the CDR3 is TGTGCCAGCAGCTCTCCTGGAAATGTCGTCTTCTACGAGCAGTACTTC. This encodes CASSSPGNVVFYEQYF.